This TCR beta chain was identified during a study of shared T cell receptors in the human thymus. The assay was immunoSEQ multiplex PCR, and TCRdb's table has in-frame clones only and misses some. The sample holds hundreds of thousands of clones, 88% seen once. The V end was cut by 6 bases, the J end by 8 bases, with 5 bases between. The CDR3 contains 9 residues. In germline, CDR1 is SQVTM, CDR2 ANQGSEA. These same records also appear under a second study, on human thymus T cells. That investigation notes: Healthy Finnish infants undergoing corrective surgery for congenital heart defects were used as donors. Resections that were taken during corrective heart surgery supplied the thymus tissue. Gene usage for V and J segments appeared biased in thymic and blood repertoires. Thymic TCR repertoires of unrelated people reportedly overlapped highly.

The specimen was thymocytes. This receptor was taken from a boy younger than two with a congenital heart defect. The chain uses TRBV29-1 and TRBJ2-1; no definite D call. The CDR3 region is CSVGHEQFF. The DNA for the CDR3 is TGCAGCGTGGGCCATGAGCAGTTCTTC.